This TCR beta chain was sequenced during a study of T-cell reconstitution after alpha-beta-depleted transplantation in children. Whole-study findings and limits: One year after transplant, T-cell counts and diversity came mostly from newly produced T cells.

Construction of the TCRbeta library involved unique molecular identifiers. TCRdb reprocessed the PCR reads via MiXCR and lists one record per CDR3 protein. Of 280,000 or so distinct CDR3 sequences in the sample, 11% are singletons; the top ten hold around a quarter. This clonotype was seen repeatedly, ten times or more. Its antigen is unidentified. The CDR3 consists of 16 residues. CDR1 and CDR2 from the germline V gene are LNHNV and YYDKDF (reference sequence). Trimming removed 1 base at V and 4 bases at J, with 14 bases between. This sequence joins TRBV15 and TRBJ2-1; D not resolved. This TCR was recovered from a male patient aged 2 to 10 who had a stem cell transplant for chronic granulomatous disease, so the T cells may come from the graft donor. The input for sequencing was peripheral blood, taken 180 days after TCRalphabeta/CD19-depleted stem cell transplant. The chain's CDR3 is CATSRVSAGLYNEQFF. The CDR3 region has the DNA TGTGCCACCAGCAGAGTGTCGGCAGGTCTTTACAATGAGCAGTTCTTC.